What follows is one TCR beta chain and its context. Antigen: not known. The sample belongs to a study of PD-1 blockade in classical Hodgkin lymphoma. Findings and limits, study-wide: Newly diagnosed patients reportedly trailed healthy donors in baseline TCR diversity.

Profiled with immunoSEQ multiplex PCR; TCRdb holds only in-frame clones, not every one. The sample lists roughly 61,000 clones, 75% to 90% occurring once. V trimming: 4 bases; J trimming: 3 bases; junction bases outside the gene matches: 1. Germline V gene sequence: CDR1 SNHLY, CDR2 FYNNEI. This CDR3 spans 13 amino acids. Autologous stem cell transplantation was followed by relapse in every patient, and brentuximab vedotin exposure varied. Best outcomes ranged across complete response, partial response and progressive disease. Sequences were derived from peripheral blood mononuclear cells (PBMCs), sampled at baseline. This TCR was recovered from a human donor with classical Hodgkin lymphoma. This chain uses TRBV2 with TRBJ2-3, with 7 bases identical to TRBD2. CDR3 DNA sequence: TGTGCCAGCAGTGCCGGGAGGACAGATACGCAGTATTTT. It specifies CASSAGRTDTQYF.